These T cell receptor beta chains were read from a single sample in a study of blood T cell repertoires in COVID-19. Using immunoSEQ multiplex PCR, the repertoire was profiled, and TCRdb retains in-frame clones only, with some absent. The repertoire holds tens of thousands of clones, with roughly 79% as singletons. Sequenced: peripheral blood. These receptors were taken from a man older than 75 with acute or convalescent COVID-19. The CDR3 runs from the conserved cysteine through the conserved F or W. A D gene is named only where the DNA matches it firmly. Clone size is stated in some rows and not others, as once, few, many or a class when expanded.

j_call clone_size d_call v_call cdr3_aa cdr3_nt
TRBJ2-3 - - TRBV5-4 CASSPKQGTDTQYF TGTGCCAGCAGCCCCAAACAGGGCACAGATACGCAGTATTTT
TRBJ2-1 - - TRBV18 CASSPSSYNEQFF TGTGCCAGCTCACCCAGCTCCTACAATGAGCAGTTCTTC
TRBJ2-7 - TRBD1 TRBV29-1 CSVEDPGQGYEQYF TGCAGCGTTGAAGATCCCGGACAGGGCTACGAGCAGTACTTC
TRBJ1-1 - TRBD1 TRBV10-3 CATTTGGVNTEAFF TGTGCCACCACGACAGGGGGGGTGAACACTGAAGCTTTCTTT
TRBJ2-7 - - TRBV4-1 CASSQSGTSAYEQYF TGCGCCAGCAGCCAGTCGGGTACTTCGGCCTACGAGCAGTACTTC
TRBJ1-4 - - TRBV4-1 CASSQGAQGSEKLFF TGCGCCAGCAGCCAAGGTGCACAGGGTAGTGAAAAACTGTTTTTT
TRBJ2-1 - - TRBV9 CASSVSTSSYNEQFF TGTGCCAGCAGCGTATCTACTAGCAGTTACAATGAGCAGTTCTTC
TRBJ1-2 - TRBD1 TRBV28 CASSTNGQGSRYGYTF TGTGCCAGCAGTACTAATGGACAGGGTAGTCGGTATGGCTACACCTTC
TRBJ1-1 - - TRBV14 CASSLISNTEAFF TGTGCCAGCAGCCTAATTTCTAACACTGAAGCTTTCTTT
TRBJ1-2 - - TRBV6-5 CASSYRRTTYGYTF TGTGCCAGCAGTTACCGCCGAACTACCTATGGCTACACCTTC
TRBJ2-5 - - TRBV30 CAWGQRPQSLETQYF TGTGCCTGGGGACAGCGACCCCAGAGCTTAGAGACCCAGTACTTC
TRBJ2-6 - - TRBV2 CASSLDSSSGANVLTF TGTGCCAGCAGCCTGGACAGTAGCTCTGGGGCCAACGTCCTGACTTTC
TRBJ2-3 - TRBD2 TRBV7-2 CASSILAGGGTDTQYF TGTGCCAGCAGCATACTAGCGGGAGGGGGCACAGATACGCAGTATTTT
TRBJ1-2 - - TRBV30 CAWSVQEGSDGYTF TGTGCCTGGAGTGTACAAGAGGGCTCCGATGGCTACACCTTC
TRBJ2-2 - TRBD1 TRBV5-8 CASSLAYGQGSAGELFF TGTGCCAGCAGCTTGGCTTACGGACAGGGATCGGCCGGGGAGCTGTTTTTT
TRBJ2-1 once TRBD2 TRBV11-2 CASSSGLAEGEQFF TGTGCCAGCAGCTCGGGACTAGCGGAAGGTGAGCAGTTCTTC
TRBJ1-2 - - TRBV28 CASRSGHYYGYTF TGTGCCAGCAGATCGGGACATTACTATGGCTACACCTTC
TRBJ1-2 - TRBD1 TRBV2 CASSGTDRGDYGYTF TGTGCCAGCAGTGGAACGGACAGGGGTGACTATGGCTACACCTTC
TRBJ2-1 - TRBD2 TRBV7-2 CASSLVSGRGNEQFF TGTGCCAGCAGCTTAGTTAGCGGGAGAGGAAATGAGCAGTTCTTC
TRBJ1-6 few - TRBV5-5 CASSLRGGNSPLHF TGTGCCAGCAGCTTACGGGGGGGAAATTCACCCCTCCACTTT
TRBJ1-5 - - TRBV19 CASSRINRDDQPQHF TGTGCCAGTAGTAGAATAAACAGGGACGATCAGCCCCAGCATTTT
TRBJ1-2 - - TRBV7-3 CASSPNTGMGGYTF TGTGCCAGCAGCCCGAACACGGGGATGGGGGGCTACACCTTC
TRBJ1-5 - TRBD1 TRBV7-2 CASRGTGGGQPQHF TGTGCCAGCAGGGGGACAGGGGGAGGGCAGCCCCAGCATTTT
TRBJ2-3 once - TRBV18 CASSPPNRQITDTQYF TGTGCCAGCTCACCACCAAATCGCCAGATCACAGATACGCAGTATTTT
TRBJ1-1 - TRBD1 TRBV12-5 CASGLGGTVNTEAFF TGTGCTAGTGGTTTGGGGGGGACAGTGAACACTGAAGCTTTCTTT
TRBJ1-1 - - TRBV5-6 CASSRKTGNTEAFF TGTGCCAGCAGCCGGAAAACAGGGAACACTGAAGCTTTCTTT
TRBJ2-7 - TRBD1 TRBV9 CASSPKGQGLSYEQYF TGTGCCAGCAGCCCTAAGGGACAGGGGCTTTCCTACGAGCAGTACTTC
TRBJ1-2 - TRBD1 TRBV18 CASSLNQGADYGYTF TGTGCCAGCTCCCTCAACCAGGGGGCTGACTATGGCTACACCTTC
TRBJ1-1 once TRBD1 TRBV9 CASSGGGVNTEAFF TGTGCCAGCAGCGGAGGGGGCGTGAACACTGAAGCTTTCTTT
TRBJ2-7 - - TRBV11-2 CASSVGVQGYEQYF TGTGCCAGCAGCGTAGGCGTACAGGGATACGAGCAGTACTTC
TRBJ1-4 - TRBD1 TRBV5-1 CASRRQGLNEKLFF TGCGCCAGCAGGAGACAGGGGCTTAATGAAAAACTGTTTTTT
TRBJ2-3 once TRBD2 TRBV6-1 CASSGSTSGYTDTQYF TGTGCCAGCAGTGGCTCGACTAGCGGGTACACAGATACGCAGTATTTT
TRBJ2-1 - TRBD2 TRBV11-3 CASSFSRTSGMGNEQFF TGTGCCAGCAGCTTTTCTCGGACTAGCGGGATGGGGAATGAGCAGTTCTTC
TRBJ1-2 - TRBD1 TRBV28 CASSFLGTGNYGYTF TGTGCCAGCAGTTTCTTGGGGACAGGGAACTATGGCTACACCTTC
TRBJ2-3 - TRBD1 TRBV28 CASSPFGTGPPTDTQYF TGTGCCAGCAGTCCATTCGGGACAGGCCCTCCCACAGATACGCAGTATTTT
TRBJ2-5 - - TRBV7-3 CASSLGIRETQYF TGTGCCAGCAGCTTAGGCATTCGAGAGACCCAGTACTTC
TRBJ2-5 - TRBD1 TRBV7-3 CASSSTGVETQYF TGTGCCAGCAGCTCGACAGGGGTTGAGACCCAGTACTTC
TRBJ2-1 - - TRBV28 CASTSSYNEQFF TGTGCCAGCACCTCGAGCTACAATGAGCAGTTCTTC
TRBJ1-6 - - TRBV5-1 CASSLAGQHNSPLHF TGCGCCAGCAGCTTGGCAGGACAGCACAATTCACCCCTCCACTTT
TRBJ2-7 - TRBD1 TRBV30 CAWSVKGQGPLGYF TGTGCCTGGAGTGTAAAGGGACAGGGCCCCCTTGGGTACTTC
TRBJ2-1 - - TRBV7-3 CASSLGLHYNEQFF TGTGCCAGCAGCTTAGGACTACATTACAATGAGCAGTTCTTC
TRBJ1-2 - TRBD1 TRBV14 CASSPSRGQLYGYTF TGTGCCAGCAGCCCGTCCCGGGGACAGCTCTATGGCTACACCTTC
TRBJ1-4 once - TRBV4-3 CASSQDLPPNEKLFF TGCGCCAGCAGCCAAGATCTTCCCCCGAATGAAAAACTGTTTTTT
TRBJ1-1 - TRBD1 TRBV7-8 CASSFPMTGVNTEAFF TGTGCCAGCAGCTTCCCCATGACAGGGGTTAACACTGAAGCTTTCTTT
TRBJ1-5 - - TRBV3-1/TRBV3-2 CASSQDPGMHSNQPQHF TGTGCCAGCAGCCAAGACCCGGGGATGCATAGCAATCAGCCCCAGCATTTT
TRBJ2-3 - - TRBV13 CASSLGTIYTDTQYF TGTGCCAGCAGCTTAGGGACAATTTACACAGATACGCAGTATTTT
TRBJ2-1 - - TRBV4-3 CASSQENRRGNEQFF TGCGCCAGCAGCCAAGAAAATCGCAGGGGCAATGAGCAGTTCTTC
TRBJ2-2 - - TRBV28 CASSFAGQGTGELFF TGTGCCAGCAGTTTTGCAGGGCAAGGGACCGGGGAGCTGTTTTTT
TRBJ1-2 few TRBD1 TRBV7-2 CASSTTGAYGGYTF TGTGCCAGCAGCACGACAGGGGCGTATGGTGGCTACACCTTC
TRBJ2-1 - TRBD2 TRBV28 CASSLTSGGSYNEQFF TGTGCCAGCAGTTTAACTAGCGGAGGGTCCTACAATGAGCAGTTCTTC
TRBJ2-2 - - TRBV7-3 CASSLKARSNTGELFF TGTGCCAGCAGCTTAAAAGCCCGCTCTAACACCGGGGAGCTGTTTTTT
TRBJ2-1 - TRBD1 TRBV24-1 CATSDSGQGYNEQFF TGTGCCACCAGTGATTCGGGACAGGGCTACAATGAGCAGTTCTTC
TRBJ1-2 - - TRBV5-1 CASSLTSGFSHGYTF TGCGCCAGCAGCTTAACATCAGGTTTTTCACATGGCTACACCTTC
TRBJ1-2 - - TRBV29-1 CSVEENSPQGYTF TGCAGCGTTGAGGAAAACAGCCCCCAGGGCTACACCTTC